These 5 T cell receptor beta chains originate from one sample sequenced in a study of cytomegalovirus exposure and HLA in healthy donors. The PCR contained 60 Vbeta and 13 Jbeta primers. Generated by immunoSEQ multiplex PCR, the TCRdb table keeps only in-frame clones and is missing some. The table has fewer than 100,000 clones, 69% seen once. The sequenced sample was PBMCs. The receptors here all came from a female donor in good health and CMV-seronegative.

This chain joins TRBV7-9 and TRBJ1-1, with no clear D. The CDR3 sequence is 14 residues long. The ends were cut back, 2 bases at V and 6 bases at J, with 13 bases in the middle. Germline values: CDR1 SEHNR, CDR2 FQNEAQ (reference sequence). CDR3 coding DNA: TGTGCCAGCAGCTTATCTCCGGGGTCTGCTGAAGCTTTCTTT. Translating gives CASSLSPGSAEAFF.

This chain links TRBV12-5 with TRBJ1-5; D perhaps matches TRBD1 (6 bases). Germline lookup yields CDR1 LGHNT and CDR2 FRNRAP. CDR3 length: 14 amino acids. With 7 bases removed from V and 4 bases from J, the gap between germline ends came to 14 bases. For the CDR3, the DNA is TGTGCTAGTGCCGCCGGGACACTTAATCAGCCCCAGCATTTT. Protein product: CASAAGTLNQPQHF.

This chain connects TRBV7-9 to TRBJ2-2, with TRBD1 identical over 8 bases. There are 15 residues in the CDR3. After removal of 3 bases from V and 5 bases from J, the junction contained 5 bases not matched to a gene. The V gene's germline CDR1 is SEHNR and CDR2 FQNEAQ (reference sequence). The CDR3 loop is CASSFDRGGTGELFF. The CDR3 nucleotides are TGTGCCAGCAGCTTCGACAGGGGTGGGACCGGGGAGCTGTTTTTT.

This clone appeared a few times. The V call is TRBV2, the J call TRBJ1-5; possible D gene TRBD1, 5 bases. With 4 bases removed from V and 7 bases from J, the gap between germline ends came to 11 bases. This CDR3 is built from 13 residues. From germline, CDR1 is SNHLY and CDR2 FYNNEI. The CDR3: CASSVRVRQPQHF. CDR3 coding DNA: TGTGCCAGCAGTGTCAGGGTCAGGCAGCCCCAGCATTTT.

This clone was seen a handful of times. The rearrangement links TRBV7-2 to TRBJ2-2; unclear D gene. Deletions cut 5 bases from V and 4 bases from J, with 11 bases between. Germline loops: CDR1 SGHTA, CDR2 FQGNSA. This CDR3 spans 14 amino acids. The CDR3 coding sequence is TGTGCCAGCAGCCGAAGAGACTCCACCGGGGAGCTGTTTTTT. This translates into CASSRRDSTGELFF.